Listed below are T cell receptor beta chains from one sample, sequenced in a study of cytomegalovirus exposure and HLA in healthy donors. Some clones are missing from TCRdb's copy, which holds only in-frame ones; the method was immunoSEQ multiplex PCR. Here the sample spans under 250,000 clones, about 90% being singletons. Sequenced input: PBMCs. Receptors were obtained from a man between 18 and 35 years old in good health and CMV-seropositive. The CDR3 runs from the conserved cysteine through the conserved F or W. The order of the fields is D gene, CDR3 length, J gene, V gene, clone size, CDR3 protein, CDR3 DNA. A D gene is named only where the DNA matches it firmly. The size field is filled for only some rows; it gives once, few, many or a size class.

>TRBD1|17|TRBJ2-6|TRBV9|few
CASSGQGLMSGANVLTF
TGTGCCAGCAGCGGACAGGGTTTAATGTCTGGGGCCAACGTCCTGACTTTC
>NA|11|TRBJ2-5|TRBV6-5|NA
CASHSGETQYF
TGTGCCAGTCATAGTGGAGAGACCCAGTACTTC
>NA|14|TRBJ2-1|TRBV4-1|NA
CASSQGRDYNEQFF
TGCGCCAGCAGCCAAGGCCGGGACTACAATGAGCAGTTCTTC
>TRBD1|15|TRBJ2-5|TRBV15|NA
CATSRFGQGKETQYF
TGTGCCACCAGCAGATTCGGACAGGGGAAAGAGACCCAGTACTTC
>NA|15|TRBJ2-1|TRBV18|NA
CASSPPPDGYNEQFF
TGTGCCAGCTCACCCCCACCCGACGGCTACAATGAGCAGTTCTTC
>TRBD2|14|TRBJ2-1|TRBV27|NA
CASSSGLAYNEQFF
TGTGCCAGCAGTTCGGGACTAGCCTACAATGAGCAGTTCTTC
>TRBD1|15|TRBJ1-4|TRBV2|NA
CATYRGRATNEKLFF
TGTGCCACGTACAGGGGGCGTGCAACTAATGAAAAACTGTTTTTT
>TRBD1|15|TRBJ1-5|TRBV15|NA
CATSRITGGNQPQHF
TGTGCCACCAGCAGAATTACAGGGGGCAATCAGCCCCAGCATTTT
>NA|13|TRBJ2-7|TRBV11-2|once
CASSYDSPYEQYF
TGTGCCAGCAGCTATGACAGCCCCTACGAGCAGTACTTC
>TRBD2|16|TRBJ2-1|TRBV6-4|NA
CASSDSYRTSGRSKFF
TGTGCCAGCAGTGACTCTTACAGGACTAGCGGGAGATCGAAGTTCTTC
>TRBD1|15|TRBJ2-7|TRBV6-5|NA
CASRSGGTGTYEQYF
TGTGCCAGCAGATCTGGGGGGACAGGGACCTACGAGCAGTACTTC
>TRBD2|16|TRBJ2-7|TRBV7-6|NA
CASSLASTSVWNEQYF
TGTGCCAGCAGCTTAGCAAGCACTAGCGTTTGGAACGAGCAGTACTTC
>NA|12|TRBJ2-7|TRBV27|NA
CASSERDDEQYF
TGTGCCAGCAGCGAACGGGACGACGAGCAGTACTTC